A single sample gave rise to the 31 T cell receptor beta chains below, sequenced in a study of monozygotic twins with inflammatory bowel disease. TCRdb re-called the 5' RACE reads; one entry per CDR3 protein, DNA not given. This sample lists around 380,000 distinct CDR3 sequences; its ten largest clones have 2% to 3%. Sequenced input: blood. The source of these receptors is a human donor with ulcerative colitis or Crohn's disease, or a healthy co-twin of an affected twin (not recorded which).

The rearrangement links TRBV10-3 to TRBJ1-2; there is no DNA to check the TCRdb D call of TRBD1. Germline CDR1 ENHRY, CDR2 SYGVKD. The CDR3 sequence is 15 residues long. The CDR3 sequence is CAISESSRDNYGYTF.

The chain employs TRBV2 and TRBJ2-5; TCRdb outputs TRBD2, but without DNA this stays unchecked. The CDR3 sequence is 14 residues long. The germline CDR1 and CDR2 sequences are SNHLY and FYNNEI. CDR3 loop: CAGTSGARGETQYF.

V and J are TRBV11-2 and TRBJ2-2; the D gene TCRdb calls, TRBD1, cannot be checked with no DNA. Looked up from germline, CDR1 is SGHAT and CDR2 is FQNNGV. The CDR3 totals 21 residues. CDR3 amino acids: CASSFVSSRTTPVWRTGELFF.

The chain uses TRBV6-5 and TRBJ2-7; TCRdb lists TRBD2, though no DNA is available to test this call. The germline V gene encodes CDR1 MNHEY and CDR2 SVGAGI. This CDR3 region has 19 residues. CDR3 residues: CASSYLPQSGLAGLYEQYF.

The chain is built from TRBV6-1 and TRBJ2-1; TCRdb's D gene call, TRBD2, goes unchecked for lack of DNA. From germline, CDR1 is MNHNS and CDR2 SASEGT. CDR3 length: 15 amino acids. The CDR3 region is CAIGTSGVSYNEQFF.

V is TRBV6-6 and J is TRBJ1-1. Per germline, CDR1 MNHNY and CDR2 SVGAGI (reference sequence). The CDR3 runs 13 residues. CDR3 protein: CASSYGPYSEAFF.

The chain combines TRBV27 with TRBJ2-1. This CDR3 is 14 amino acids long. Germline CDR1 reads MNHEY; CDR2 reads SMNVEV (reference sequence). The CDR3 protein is CASSFFAAYNEQFF.

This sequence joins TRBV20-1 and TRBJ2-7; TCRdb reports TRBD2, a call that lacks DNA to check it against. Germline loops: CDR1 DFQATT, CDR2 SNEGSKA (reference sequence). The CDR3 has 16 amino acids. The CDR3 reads CSADQGTSGSGYEQYF.

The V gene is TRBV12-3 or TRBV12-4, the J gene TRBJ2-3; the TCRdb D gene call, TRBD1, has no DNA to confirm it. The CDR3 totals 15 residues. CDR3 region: CASSLGGQGTDTQYF.

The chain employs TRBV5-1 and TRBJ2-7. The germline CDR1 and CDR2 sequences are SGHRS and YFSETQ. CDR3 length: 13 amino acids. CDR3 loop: CASSSDDLREQYF.

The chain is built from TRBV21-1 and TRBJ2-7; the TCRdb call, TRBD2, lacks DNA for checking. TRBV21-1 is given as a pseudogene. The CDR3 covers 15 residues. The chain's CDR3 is CASSNRQDLAHEQYF.

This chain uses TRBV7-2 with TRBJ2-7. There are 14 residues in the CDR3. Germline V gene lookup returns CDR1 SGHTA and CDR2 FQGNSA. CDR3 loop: CASSFREPSYEQYF.

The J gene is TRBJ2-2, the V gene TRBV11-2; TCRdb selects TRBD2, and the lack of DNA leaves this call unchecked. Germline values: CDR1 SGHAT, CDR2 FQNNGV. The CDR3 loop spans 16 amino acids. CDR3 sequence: CASSRGTSGSGGELFF.

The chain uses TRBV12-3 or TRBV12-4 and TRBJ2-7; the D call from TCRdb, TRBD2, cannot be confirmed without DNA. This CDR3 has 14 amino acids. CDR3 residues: CASRTGTSSYEQYF.

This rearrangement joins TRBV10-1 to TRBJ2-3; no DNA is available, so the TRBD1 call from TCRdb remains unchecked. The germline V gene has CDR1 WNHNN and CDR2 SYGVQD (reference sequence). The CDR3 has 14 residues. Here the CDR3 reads CASSETGTHDTQYF.

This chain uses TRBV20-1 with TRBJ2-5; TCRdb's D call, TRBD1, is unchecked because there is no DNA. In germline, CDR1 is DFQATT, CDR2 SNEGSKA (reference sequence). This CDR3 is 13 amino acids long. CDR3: CSADRALEETQYF.

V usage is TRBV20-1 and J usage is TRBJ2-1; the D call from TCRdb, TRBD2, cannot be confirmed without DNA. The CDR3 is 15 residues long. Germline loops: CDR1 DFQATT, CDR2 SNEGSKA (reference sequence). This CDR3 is CSAQSGLALYNEQFF.

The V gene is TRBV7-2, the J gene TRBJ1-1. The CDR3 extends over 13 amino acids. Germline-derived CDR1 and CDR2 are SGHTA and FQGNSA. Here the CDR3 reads CASTLIQGTEAFF.

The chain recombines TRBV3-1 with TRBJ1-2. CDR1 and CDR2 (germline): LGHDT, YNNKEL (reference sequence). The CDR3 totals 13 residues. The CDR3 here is CASSQDDPRGYTF. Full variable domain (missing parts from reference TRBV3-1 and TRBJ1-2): DTAVSQTPKYLVTQMGNDKSIKCEQNLGHDTMYWYKQDSKKFLKIMFSYNNKELIINETVPNRFSPKSPDKAHLNLHINSLELGDSAVYFCASSQDDPRGYTFGSGTRLTVV.

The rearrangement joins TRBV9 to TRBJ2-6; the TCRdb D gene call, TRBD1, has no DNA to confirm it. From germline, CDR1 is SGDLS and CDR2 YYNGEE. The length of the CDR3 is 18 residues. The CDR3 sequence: CASSVVGQGATGANVLTF.

The CDR3 region is CASRPAGSYEQYF. The V and J genes are TRBV11-2 and TRBJ2-7; the TRBD1 assignment by TCRdb is unverifiable without DNA. The CDR3 contains 13 residues. Per the germline V gene, CDR1 is SGHAT and CDR2 is FQNNGV.

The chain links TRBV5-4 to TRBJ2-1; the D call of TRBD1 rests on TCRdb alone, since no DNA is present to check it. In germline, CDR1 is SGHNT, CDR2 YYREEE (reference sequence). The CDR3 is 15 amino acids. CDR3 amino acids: CASSLVDRVFNEQFF.

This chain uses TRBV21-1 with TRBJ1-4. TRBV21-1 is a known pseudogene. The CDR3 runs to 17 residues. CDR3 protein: CASSKEAQISPNEKLFF.

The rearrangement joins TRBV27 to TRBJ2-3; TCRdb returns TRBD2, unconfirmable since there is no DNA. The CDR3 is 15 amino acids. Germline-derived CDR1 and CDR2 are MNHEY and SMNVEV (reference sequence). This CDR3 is CASAPGQAGADTQYF.

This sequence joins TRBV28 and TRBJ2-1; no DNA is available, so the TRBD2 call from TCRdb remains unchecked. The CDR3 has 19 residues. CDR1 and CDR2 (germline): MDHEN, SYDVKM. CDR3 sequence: CASSMHWSPTRIGFGEQFF.

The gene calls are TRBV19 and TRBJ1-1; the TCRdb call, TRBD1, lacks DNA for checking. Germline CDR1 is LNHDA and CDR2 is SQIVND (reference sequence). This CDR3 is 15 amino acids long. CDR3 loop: CASSKRPGTGDEAFF.

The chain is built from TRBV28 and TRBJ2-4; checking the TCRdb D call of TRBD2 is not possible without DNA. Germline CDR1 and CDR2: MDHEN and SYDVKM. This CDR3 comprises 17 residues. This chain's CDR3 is CASSYKTSGAAKNIQYF.

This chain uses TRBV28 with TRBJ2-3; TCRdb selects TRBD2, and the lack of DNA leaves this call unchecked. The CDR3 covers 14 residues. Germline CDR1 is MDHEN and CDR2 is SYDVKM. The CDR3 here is CASSLRDLFWTQYF.

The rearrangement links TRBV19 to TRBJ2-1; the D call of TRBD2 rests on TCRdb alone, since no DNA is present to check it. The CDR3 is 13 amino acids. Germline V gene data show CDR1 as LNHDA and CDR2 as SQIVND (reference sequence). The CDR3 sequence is CASTLSWGDEQFF. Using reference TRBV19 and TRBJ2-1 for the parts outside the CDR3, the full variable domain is DGGITQSPKYLFRKEGQNVTLSCEQNLNHDAMYWYRQDPGQGLRLIYYSQIVNDFQKGDIAEGYSVSREKKESFPLTVTSAQKNPTAFYLCASTLSWGDEQFFGPGTRLTVL.

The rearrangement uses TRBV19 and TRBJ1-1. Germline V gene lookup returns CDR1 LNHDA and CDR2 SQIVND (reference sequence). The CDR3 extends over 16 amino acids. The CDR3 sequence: CASSINWGGGNTEAFF.

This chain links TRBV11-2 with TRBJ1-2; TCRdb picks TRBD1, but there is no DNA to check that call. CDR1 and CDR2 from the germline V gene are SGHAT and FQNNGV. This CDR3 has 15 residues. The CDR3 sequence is CASSLAPGENYGYTF.